These T cell receptor beta chains were read from a single sample in a study of shared clonotypes between healthy human individuals. The assay was immunoSEQ multiplex PCR, and TCRdb's table has in-frame clones only and misses some. The data contain roughly 500,000 clones, over 75% of them singletons. Material: PBMCs. The receptors were sampled from a middle-aged woman in good health. Some clones in this sample may be carry-over from other donors' samples. Both conserved end residues are part of each CDR3. A D gene is named only where the DNA matches it firmly. Clone size is stated in some rows and not others, as once, few, many or a class when expanded.

>TRBV9|TRBJ2-7|.|.
CASSATSLAATYEQYF
TGTGCCAGCAGCGCGACCTCCCTCGCGGCTACCTACGAGCAGTACTTC
>TRBV2|TRBJ2-2|.|.
CASSPRRGTNTGELFF
TGTGCCAGCAGTCCCCGGAGGGGAACGAACACCGGGGAGCTGTTTTTT
>TRBV15|TRBJ1-1|TRBD1|few
CATSRDRGPGTEAFF
TGTGCCACCAGCAGGGACAGGGGGCCGGGAACTGAAGCTTTCTTT
>TRBV4-1|TRBJ2-7|.|once
CASRISTARPTYEQYF
TGCGCCAGCAGAATCAGTACGGCGCGACCTACCTACGAGCAGTACTTC
>TRBV20-1|TRBJ2-1|.|.
CSARGYNEQFF
TGCAGTGCTAGAGGCTACAATGAGCAGTTCTTC
>TRBV10-3|TRBJ2-7|.|.
CAISERDNSYEQYF
TGTGCCATCAGTGAGAGGGACAATTCCTACGAGCAGTACTTC
>TRBV5-1|TRBJ2-5|TRBD1|few
CASSLGGQASQETQYF
TGCGCCAGCAGCTTGGGGGGACAGGCTAGTCAAGAGACCCAGTACTTC
>TRBV7-9|TRBJ1-3|.|.
CASSLRTRNTIYF
TGTGCCAGCAGCTTGAGGACAAGAAACACCATATATTTT
>TRBV19|TRBJ1-5|.|.
CASSIAGNNQPQHF
TGTGCCAGTAGTATAGCGGGGAACAATCAGCCCCAGCATTTT
>TRBV7-9|TRBJ2-1|TRBD2|.
CASNLADEQFF
TGTGCCAGCAATCTAGCGGACGAGCAGTTCTTC
>TRBV11-1|TRBJ1-1|.|.
CASSDLDKNTEAFF
TGCGCCAGCAGCGACCTGGACAAGAACACTGAAGCTTTCTTT
>TRBV7-9|TRBJ2-1|TRBD2|.
CASSSQREGRVEQFF
TGTGCCAGCAGCTCTCAGCGGGAGGGCCGAGTTGAGCAGTTCTTC
>TRBV6-5|TRBJ2-7|.|.
CASSYSRGYEQYF
TGTGCCAGCAGTTACTCCCGGGGGTACGAGCAGTACTTC
>TRBV7-8|TRBJ2-7|.|.
CASSLSLYEQYF
TGTGCCAGCAGCCTTAGCCTCTACGAGCAGTACTTC
>TRBV7-3|TRBJ2-1|TRBD2|.
CASSSGLAGYNEQFF
TGTGCCAGCAGCTCGGGACTAGCGGGCTACAATGAGCAGTTCTTC
>TRBV4-2|TRBJ2-3|.|.
CASSQYARGTGSTDTQYF
TGTGCCAGCAGCCAATACGCTCGGGGAACGGGGAGCACAGATACGCAGTATTTT
>TRBV27|TRBJ2-3|.|.
CASSLSRGDTQYF
TGTGCCAGCAGTTTATCGAGGGGAGATACGCAGTATTTT
>TRBV9|TRBJ1-3|.|.
CASSRTGLDNTIYF
TGTGCCAGCAGTCGAACAGGGTTGGATAACACCATATATTTT
>TRBV6-4|TRBJ1-2|TRBD1|.
CASSDPGQGGGYTF
TGTGCCAGCAGTGATCCAGGACAGGGAGGAGGCTACACCTTC
>TRBV28|TRBJ2-7|TRBD2|.
CASSSPGLPPAQYF
TGTGCCAGCAGTTCCCCGGGACTACCCCCCGCGCAGTACTTC
>TRBV7-8|TRBJ2-1|.|.
CASAAGEQFF
TGTGCCTCGGCGGCGGGGGAGCAGTTCTTC
>TRBV6-5|TRBJ2-2|.|.
CARGEEGAGELFF
TGTGCCAGGGGGGAGGAAGGGGCCGGGGAGCTGTTTTTT
>TRBV11-3|TRBJ2-2|.|.
CASSLYGDTGELFF
TGTGCCAGCAGCTTATACGGGGACACCGGGGAGCTGTTTTTT
>TRBV28|TRBJ2-7|.|many
CASTKPGYEQYF
TGTGCCAGCACCAAACCCGGCTACGAGCAGTACTTC
>TRBV14|TRBJ2-7|.|once
CASSLRRGPDEQYF
TGTGCCAGCAGCTTGAGACGCGGTCCCGACGAGCAGTACTTC
>TRBV19|TRBJ1-5|.|once
CASSRQVSNQPQHF
TGTGCCAGTAGTCGACAGGTTAGCAATCAGCCCCAGCATTTT
>TRBV7-9|TRBJ2-3|.|.
CASSWGRAGTDTQYF
TGTGCCAGCAGCTGGGGGCGGGCAGGCACAGATACGCAGTATTTT
>TRBV30|TRBJ1-6|.|.
CAWREGTFGNSPLHF
TGTGCCTGGAGAGAAGGGACATTTGGCAATTCACCCCTCCACTTT
>TRBV27|TRBJ2-6|TRBD2|.
CASSDTSGRISGANVLTF
TGTGCCAGCAGCGATACTAGCGGGAGGATCTCTGGGGCCAACGTCCTGACTTTC
>TRBV5-1|TRBJ1-1|TRBD1|once
CASSLGGQSLTEAFF
TGCGCCAGCAGCTTGGGGGGACAGAGCCTCACTGAAGCTTTCTTT
>TRBV28|TRBJ1-1|.|few
CASSLTDSLNTEAFF
TGTGCCAGCAGTTTGACGGACAGCCTGAACACTGAAGCTTTCTTT
>TRBV2|TRBJ2-5|.|once
CASSLDRQETQYF
TGTGCCAGCAGTCTCGACAGACAAGAGACCCAGTACTTC
>TRBV14|TRBJ2-1|.|.
CASSLRLVTAEQFF
TGTGCCAGCAGCCTGAGACTAGTAACGGCTGAGCAGTTCTTC
>TRBV5-1|TRBJ1-2|TRBD1|.
CASSPQGGNYGYTF
TGCGCCAGCAGCCCTCAGGGGGGGAACTATGGCTACACCTTC
>TRBV4-2|TRBJ2-2|.|many
CASSQFGVENTGELFF
TGTGCCAGCAGCCAATTTGGAGTAGAGAACACCGGGGAGCTGTTTTTT
>TRBV29-1|TRBJ2-3|.|.
CSADRYGTDTQYF
TGCAGCGCTGACAGATATGGCACAGATACGCAGTATTTT
>TRBV27|TRBJ2-1|.|.
CASTLGRSPRYNEQFF
TGTGCCAGCACCCTGGGCAGGAGCCCTCGCTACAATGAGCAGTTCTTC
>TRBV10-2|TRBJ2-1|.|.
CASSATGQGSSNEQFF
TGCGCCAGCAGTGCAACCGGGCAGGGAAGCTCCAATGAGCAGTTCTTC